Listed below are T cell receptor beta chains from one sample, sequenced in a study of cytomegalovirus exposure and HLA in healthy donors. Using immunoSEQ multiplex PCR, the repertoire was profiled, and TCRdb retains in-frame clones only, with some absent. The sample contains about 93,000 clones, under 85% of which appear only once. Sequencing input: PBMCs. These receptor sequences come from a boy younger than 18 in good health and CMV-seronegative. CDR3s include the opening cysteine and the closing phenylalanine or tryptophan. A D gene is named only where the DNA matches it firmly. Not all rows give a size; the values are once, few, many and, for expanded clones, a class.

CDR3,DNA,size,J,length,V,D
CASRAGGFGETQYF,TGTGCCAGCAGAGCAGGGGGGTTCGGGGAGACCCAGTACTTC,NA,TRBJ2-5,14,TRBV7-9,NA
CASSLGALGGPYNEQFF,TGTGCCAGCAGCTTAGGGGCTCTCGGGGGGCCATACAATGAGCAGTTCTTC,NA,TRBJ2-1,17,TRBV7-6,NA
CASSLGRGGTQYF,TGTGCCAGCAGCTTGGGACGAGGGGGGACCCAGTACTTC,NA,TRBJ2-5,13,TRBV6-5,NA
CASSAAISYEQYF,TGTGCCAGCAGCGCAGCGATCTCCTACGAGCAGTACTTC,once,TRBJ2-7,13,TRBV27,NA
CASSWGRGIDRAYGYTF,TGTGCCAGCAGCTGGGGTCGGGGGATAGACAGGGCCTATGGCTACACCTTC,NA,TRBJ1-2,17,TRBV7-6,TRBD1
CASSKTPGFQYEQYF,TGTGCCAGCAGCAAAACACCGGGTTTCCAGTACGAGCAGTACTTC,NA,TRBJ2-7,15,TRBV7-2,NA
CASSVVGGWDTGELFF,TGTGCCAGCAGCGTAGTCGGGGGGTGGGACACCGGGGAGCTGTTTTTT,NA,TRBJ2-2,16,TRBV9,TRBD2
CASSQNRDVRAFF,TGCGCCAGCAGCCAAAACAGGGATGTAAGGGCTTTCTTT,NA,TRBJ1-1,13,TRBV4-1,NA
CASSFMGSGETQYF,TGTGCCAGCAGCTTTATGGGTTCCGGGGAGACCCAGTACTTC,NA,TRBJ2-5,14,TRBV7-6,NA
CASSLGGGQPYEQYF,TGTGCCAGCAGCTTAGGAGGTGGACAGCCCTACGAGCAGTACTTC,NA,TRBJ2-7,15,TRBV7-9,NA
CASSIYGGPETQYF,TGTGCCAGCAGCATATACGGGGGGCCGGAGACCCAGTACTTC,NA,TRBJ2-5,14,TRBV7-2,NA
CASSPKTDRITYEQYF,TGTGCCAGCAGCCCAAAAACGGACAGGATTACCTACGAGCAGTACTTC,NA,TRBJ2-7,16,TRBV5-6,TRBD1
CASSLSWDRGDEQYF,TGTGCCAGCAGCTTAAGTTGGGACAGGGGCGACGAGCAGTACTTC,few,TRBJ2-7,15,TRBV7-2,TRBD1
CASSVALAGGPGYEQYF,TGTGCCAGCAGCGTAGCCCTAGCGGGAGGGCCTGGCTACGAGCAGTACTTC,NA,TRBJ2-7,17,TRBV7-9,TRBD2
CASSLGQGEPQHF,TGTGCCAGCAGCCTCGGACAGGGGGAGCCCCAGCATTTT,few,TRBJ1-5,13,TRBV7-3,TRBD1
CAWSILAGGYNEQFF,TGTGCCTGGAGTATACTAGCGGGAGGCTACAATGAGCAGTTCTTC,NA,TRBJ2-1,15,TRBV30,TRBD2
CASSQDPTMAFF,TGCGCCAGCAGCCAAGATCCCACAATGGCTTTCTTT,few,TRBJ1-1,12,TRBV4-1,NA
CASSSARVWNEKLFF,TGTGCCAGCAGTTCCGCCAGGGTCTGGAATGAAAAACTGTTTTTT,NA,TRBJ1-4,15,TRBV7-8,NA
CASSARQDSPLHF,TGTGCCAGCAGCGCCCGACAAGATTCACCCCTCCACTTT,NA,TRBJ1-6,13,TRBV9,NA
CASSVGATEAFF,TGTGCCAGCAGCGTAGGGGCCACTGAAGCTTTCTTT,once,TRBJ1-1,12,TRBV9,NA
CASSSDRGDEKLFF,TGCGCCAGCAGCTCCGACAGGGGAGATGAAAAACTGTTTTTT,NA,TRBJ1-4,14,TRBV5-1,TRBD1
CASIREQGTYNEQFF,TGTGCCAGCATTCGGGAACAGGGGACCTACAATGAGCAGTTCTTC,NA,TRBJ2-1,15,TRBV2,TRBD1
CASSVAGDIYNEQFF,TGTGCCAGCAGCGTAGCGGGAGATATCTACAATGAGCAGTTCTTC,NA,TRBJ2-1,15,TRBV9,NA
CASSLTGGVANSPLHF,TGTGCCAGCAGCTTAACGGGTGGAGTGGCTAATTCACCCCTCCACTTT,NA,TRBJ1-6,16,TRBV7-9,NA
CASSTSVATDTQYF,TGTGCCAGCAGTACATCGGTAGCCACAGATACGCAGTATTTT,NA,TRBJ2-3,14,TRBV6-5,NA
CASSIGRGSPREQYF,TGTGCCAGTAGTATAGGGCGGGGAAGCCCCCGAGAGCAGTACTTC,NA,TRBJ2-7,15,TRBV19,NA
CASSPDRGPGGYTF,TGTGCCAGCAGTCCCGACAGGGGGCCGGGGGGCTACACCTTC,NA,TRBJ1-2,14,TRBV7-6,TRBD1
CASSLAPGFLYNEQFF,TGTGCCAGCAGCTTGGCCCCGGGATTTCTATACAATGAGCAGTTCTTC,NA,TRBJ2-1,16,TRBV5-6,NA
CASSIGAGGVYNEQFF,TGTGCCAGTAGTATAGGAGCGGGAGGAGTCTACAATGAGCAGTTCTTC,NA,TRBJ2-1,16,TRBV19,TRBD2
CASSSGDEQYF,TGTGCCAGCAGCTCTGGAGACGAGCAGTACTTC,NA,TRBJ2-7,11,TRBV7-3,NA
CASGTSGSNEQFF,TGTGCCAGTGGGACTAGCGGGAGCAATGAGCAGTTCTTC,NA,TRBJ2-1,13,TRBV25-1,TRBD2
CASSYSWQGNSPLHF,TGTGCCAGCAGTTACTCGTGGCAGGGGAATTCACCCCTCCACTTT,once,TRBJ1-6,15,TRBV6-5,NA
CASSLVESPLHF,TGTGCCAGCAGCTTAGTGGAGTCACCCCTCCACTTT,NA,TRBJ1-6,12,TRBV7-9,NA
CASKPGLNYNEQFF,TGTGCCAGCAAGCCGGGACTGAACTACAATGAGCAGTTCTTC,NA,TRBJ2-1,14,TRBV6-5,NA
CASRKLGTGRDEQFF,TGTGCCAGCAGGAAACTGGGGACAGGGCGGGATGAGCAGTTCTTC,NA,TRBJ2-1,15,TRBV28,TRBD1
CSERRPGHKTEAFF,TGCAGCGAACGACGACCGGGACACAAGACTGAAGCTTTCTTT,once,TRBJ1-1,14,TRBV29-1,NA
CASRPRSGGNEQYF,TGTGCCAGCAGACCTCGATCGGGAGGAAACGAGCAGTACTTC,NA,TRBJ2-7,14,TRBV6-1,TRBD2
CASSMTGDNSPLHF,TGTGCCAGTAGTATGACAGGGGATAATTCACCCCTCCACTTT,NA,TRBJ1-6,14,TRBV19,TRBD1
CASSQAGRGGTEAFF,TGTGCCAGCAGCCAAGCGGGGCGGGGGGGGACTGAAGCTTTCTTT,few,TRBJ1-1,15,TRBV16,NA
CASSLDRGETQYF,TGCGCCAGCAGCTTGGATCGGGGAGAGACCCAGTACTTC,NA,TRBJ2-5,13,TRBV5-1,NA
CASSYSPDRVNQPQHF,TGTGCCAGCAGTTACTCACCAGACAGGGTAAATCAGCCCCAGCATTTT,NA,TRBJ1-5,16,TRBV6-5,TRBD1
CSVLPIQGKTETQYF,TGCAGCGTTCTCCCCATACAGGGGAAAACGGAGACCCAGTACTTC,NA,TRBJ2-5,15,TRBV29-1,TRBD1
CAISEGVAGGPHEQYF,TGTGCCATCAGTGAAGGCGTAGCGGGGGGGCCCCACGAGCAGTACTTC,NA,TRBJ2-7,16,TRBV10-3,TRBD2
CASSRNNSPLHF,TGCGCCAGCAGCAGGAATAATTCACCCCTCCACTTT,once,TRBJ1-6,12,TRBV10-1,NA
CASSGGSEKLFF,TGTGCCAGCAGCGGGGGCAGTGAAAAACTGTTTTTT,NA,TRBJ1-4,12,TRBV9,NA
CAWSGQGFNEKLFF,TGTGCCTGGAGTGGACAGGGCTTTAATGAAAAACTGTTTTTT,NA,TRBJ1-4,14,TRBV30,TRBD1
CASSHLQGAESPLHF,TGCGCCAGCAGCCACTTACAGGGGGCAGAGTCACCCCTCCACTTT,NA,TRBJ1-6,15,TRBV4-1,TRBD1
CASSLPPVYNEQFF,TGTGCCAGCAGCTTACCGCCAGTCTACAATGAGCAGTTCTTC,once,TRBJ2-1,14,TRBV7-9,NA
CASSPRLAGHTDTQYF,TGTGCCAGCAGTCCACGACTAGCGGGGCACACAGATACGCAGTATTTT,few,TRBJ2-3,16,TRBV6-4,TRBD2
CASSKNPGGRGYTF,TGTGCCAGCAGTAAAAATCCAGGGGGCCGTGGCTACACCTTC,NA,TRBJ1-2,14,TRBV25-1,TRBD1
CASSDRGANYGYTF,TGTGCCAGCAGTGACAGGGGAGCTAACTATGGCTACACCTTC,NA,TRBJ1-2,14,TRBV7-9,TRBD1
CASSVPANTGELFF,TGTGCCAGCAGCGTACCAGCGAACACCGGGGAGCTGTTTTTT,once,TRBJ2-2,14,TRBV9,NA
CASSLPGQSYEQYF,TGTGCCAGCAGCCTTCCGGGACAGTCCTACGAGCAGTACTTC,NA,TRBJ2-7,14,TRBV7-9,TRBD1